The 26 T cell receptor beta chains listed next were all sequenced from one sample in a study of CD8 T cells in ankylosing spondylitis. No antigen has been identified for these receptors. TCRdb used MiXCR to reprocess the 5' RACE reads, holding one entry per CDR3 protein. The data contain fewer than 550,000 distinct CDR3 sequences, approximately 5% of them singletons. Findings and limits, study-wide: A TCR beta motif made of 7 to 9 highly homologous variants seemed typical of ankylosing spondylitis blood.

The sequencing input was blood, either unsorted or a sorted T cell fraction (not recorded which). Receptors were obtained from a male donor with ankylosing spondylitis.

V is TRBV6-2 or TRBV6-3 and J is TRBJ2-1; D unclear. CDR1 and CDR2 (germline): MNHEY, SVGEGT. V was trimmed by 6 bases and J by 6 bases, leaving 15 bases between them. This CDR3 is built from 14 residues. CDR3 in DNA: TGTGCCAGCAGCCTGGTCCCTCGGGCCAATGAGCAGTTCTTC. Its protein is CASSLVPRANEQFF.

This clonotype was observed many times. Written as DNA, the CDR3 is TGTGCCAGCAGCCTGGACAGATACTCCTACGAGCAGTACTTC. Translating gives CASSLDRYSYEQYF. V gene TRBV3-1 combines with J gene TRBJ2-7, with D possibly being TRBD1 (6 bases). From germline, CDR1 is LGHDT and CDR2 YNNKEL (reference sequence). The CDR3 has 14 amino acids. V was clipped by 4 bases and J by 0 bases, with 10 bases between them.

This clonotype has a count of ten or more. This chain's CDR3 is CASRPGQNQPQHF. CDR3 bases: TGTGCCAGCAGACCAGGACAAAATCAGCCCCAGCATTTT. The chain recombines TRBV12-3 or TRBV12-4 with TRBJ1-5, with TRBD1 as a possible D gene (5 bases). Trimming removed 6 bases from V and 4 bases from J, with 10 bases in between. The CDR3 has 13 amino acids.

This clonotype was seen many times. The DNA of the CDR3 is TGCGCCAGCAGCCATCGCCCGGGACCTGGATATGGCTACACCTTC. This encodes CASSHRPGPGYGYTF. The rearrangement links TRBV4-1 to TRBJ1-2; D is perhaps TRBD1 (5 bases). CDR3 length: 15 amino acids. The germline V and J ends were trimmed by 3 bases and 5 bases, with 16 bases remaining between them. Germline V lookup: CDR1 MGHRA, CDR2 YSYEKL.

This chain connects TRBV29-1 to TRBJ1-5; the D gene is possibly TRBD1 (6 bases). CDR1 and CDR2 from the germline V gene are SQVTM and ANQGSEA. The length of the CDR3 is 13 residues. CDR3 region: CSVQGQLNQPQHF. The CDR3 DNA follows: TGCAGTGTGCAGGGACAACTCAATCAGCCCCAGCATTTT.

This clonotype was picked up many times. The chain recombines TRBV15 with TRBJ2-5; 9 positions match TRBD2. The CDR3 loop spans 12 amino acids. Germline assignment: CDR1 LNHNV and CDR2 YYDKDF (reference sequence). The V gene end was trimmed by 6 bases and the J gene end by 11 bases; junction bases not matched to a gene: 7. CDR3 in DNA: TGTGCCACCAGGTTGGGAGCGGGGGGACAGTACTTC. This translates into CATRLGAGGQYF. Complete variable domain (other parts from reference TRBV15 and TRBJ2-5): DAMVIQNPRYQVTQFGKPVTLSCSQTLNHNVMYWYQQKSSQAPKLLFHYYDKDFNNEADTPDNFQSRRPNTSFCFLDIRSPGLGDTAMYLCATRLGAGGQYFGPGTRLLVL.

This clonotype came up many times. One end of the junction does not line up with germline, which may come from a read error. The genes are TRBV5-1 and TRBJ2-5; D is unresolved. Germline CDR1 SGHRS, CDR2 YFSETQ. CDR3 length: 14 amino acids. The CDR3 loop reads CASSLGAGQETQYF. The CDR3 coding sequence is TGTGCCAGCAGCCTTGGAGCCGGTCAAGAGACCCAGTACTTC.

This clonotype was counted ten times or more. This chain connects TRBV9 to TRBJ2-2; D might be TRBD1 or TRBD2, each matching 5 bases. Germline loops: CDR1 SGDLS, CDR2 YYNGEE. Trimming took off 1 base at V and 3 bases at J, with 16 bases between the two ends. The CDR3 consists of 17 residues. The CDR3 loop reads CASSVIGDGRYTGELFF. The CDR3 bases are TGTGCCAGCAGCGTAATCGGGGACGGAAGGTACACCGGGGAGCTGTTTTTT.

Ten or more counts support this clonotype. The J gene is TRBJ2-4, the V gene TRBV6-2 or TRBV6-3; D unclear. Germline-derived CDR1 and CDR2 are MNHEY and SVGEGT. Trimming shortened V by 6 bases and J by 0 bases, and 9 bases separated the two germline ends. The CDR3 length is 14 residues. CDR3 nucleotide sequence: TGTGCCAGCAGCCAAGAACTAGCCAAAAACATTCAGTACTTC. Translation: CASSQELAKNIQYF.

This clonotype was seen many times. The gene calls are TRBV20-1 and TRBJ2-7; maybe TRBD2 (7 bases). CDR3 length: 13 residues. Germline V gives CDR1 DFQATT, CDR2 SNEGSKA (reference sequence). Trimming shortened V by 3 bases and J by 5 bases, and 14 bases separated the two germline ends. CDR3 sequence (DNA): TGCAGTGCTAGGGTAGGGGGGGAGCACGAGCAGTACTTC. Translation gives CSARVGGEHEQYF.

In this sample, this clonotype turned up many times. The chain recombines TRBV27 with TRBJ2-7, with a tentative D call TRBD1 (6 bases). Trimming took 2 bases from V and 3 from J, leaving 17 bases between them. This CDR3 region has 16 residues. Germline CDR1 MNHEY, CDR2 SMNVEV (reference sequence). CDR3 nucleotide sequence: TGTGCCAGCAGTTTACTAGGGGGTCTGTTGAGCTACGAGCAGTACTTC. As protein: CASSLLGGLLSYEQYF.

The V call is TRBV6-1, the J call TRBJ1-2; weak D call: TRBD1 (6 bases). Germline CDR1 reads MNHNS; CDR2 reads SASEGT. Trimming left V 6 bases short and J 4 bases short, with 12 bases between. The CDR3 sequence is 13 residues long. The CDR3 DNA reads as TGTGCCAGCAGAAGGGGACAAAGCTATGGCTACACCTTC. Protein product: CASRRGQSYGYTF.

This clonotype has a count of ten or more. The CDR3 sequence: CASSQYGLAGYNEQFF. DNA of the CDR3: TGCGCCAGCAGCCAATACGGACTAGCGGGTTACAATGAGCAGTTCTTC. The rearrangement joins TRBV4-3 to TRBJ2-1, with 11 positions matching TRBD2. Losses at the gene ends were 2 bases for V and 4 bases for J; bases not matched to a gene: 4. Per the germline V gene, CDR1 is LGHNA and CDR2 is YSLEER. This CDR3 spans 16 amino acids.

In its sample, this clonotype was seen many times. The CDR3 nucleotides read TGCAGCGCCGGACAGGGGGCGGGCACAGATACGCAGTATTTT. This codes for CSAGQGAGTDTQYF. V is TRBV29-1 and J is TRBJ2-3; 11 positions agree with TRBD1. The length of the CDR3 is 14 residues. V lost 7 bases and J lost 1; bases outside the gene matches: 4. CDR1 and CDR2 from the germline V gene are SQVTM and ANQGSEA.

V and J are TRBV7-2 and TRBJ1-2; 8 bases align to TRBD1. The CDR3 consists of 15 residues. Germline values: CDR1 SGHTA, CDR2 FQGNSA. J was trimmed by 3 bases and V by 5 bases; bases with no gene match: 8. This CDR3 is CASSPSQGADYGYTF. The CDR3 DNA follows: TGTGCCAGCAGCCCTTCCCAGGGGGCGGACTATGGCTACACCTTC. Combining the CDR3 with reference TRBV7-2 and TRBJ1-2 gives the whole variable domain GAGVSQSPSNKVTEKGKDVELRCDPISGHTALYWYRQSLGQGLEFLIYFQGNSAPDKSGLPSDRFSAERTGGSVSTLTIQRTQQEDSAVYLCASSPSQGADYGYTFGSGTRLTVV.

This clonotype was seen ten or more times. CDR3 sequence: CSARAVSGNTIYF. In DNA form, the CDR3 reads TGCAGTGCTAGGGCGGTTTCTGGAAACACCATATATTTT. This rearrangement joins TRBV20-1 to TRBJ1-3; D is uncertain. Germline V CDR1 and CDR2: DFQATT, SNEGSKA (reference sequence). V shed 3 bases and J shed 1 base, with 7 bases lying between them. The CDR3 covers 13 residues.

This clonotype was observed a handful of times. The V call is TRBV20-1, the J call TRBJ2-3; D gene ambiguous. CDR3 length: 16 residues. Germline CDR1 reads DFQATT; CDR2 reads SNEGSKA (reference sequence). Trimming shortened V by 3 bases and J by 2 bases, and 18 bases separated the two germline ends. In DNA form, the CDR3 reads TGCAGTGCTAGTCGATTTCTGGACGCCCCCACAGATACGCAGTATTTT. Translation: CSASRFLDAPTDTQYF.

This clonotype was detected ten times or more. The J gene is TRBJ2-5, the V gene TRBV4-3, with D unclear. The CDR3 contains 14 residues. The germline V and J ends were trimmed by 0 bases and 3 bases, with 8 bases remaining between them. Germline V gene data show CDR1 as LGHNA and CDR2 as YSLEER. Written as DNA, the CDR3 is TGCGCCAGCAGCCAAGAAGGTTGGAAAGAGACCCAGTACTTC. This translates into CASSQEGWKETQYF.

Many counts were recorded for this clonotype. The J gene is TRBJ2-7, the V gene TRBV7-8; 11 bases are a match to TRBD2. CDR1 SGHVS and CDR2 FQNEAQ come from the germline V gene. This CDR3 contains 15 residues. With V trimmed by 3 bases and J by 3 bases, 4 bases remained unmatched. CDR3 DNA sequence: TGTGCCAGCAGCTTTCCGGGACTAGCGGTCTACGAGCAGTACTTC. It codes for CASSFPGLAVYEQYF.

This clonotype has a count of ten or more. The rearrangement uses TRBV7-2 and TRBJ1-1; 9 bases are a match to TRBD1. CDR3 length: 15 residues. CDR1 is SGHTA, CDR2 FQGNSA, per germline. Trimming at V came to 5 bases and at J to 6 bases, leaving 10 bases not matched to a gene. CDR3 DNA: TGTGCCAGCAGCCCCCAGACAGGGGGTTCCGCTGAAGCTTTCTTT. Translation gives CASSPQTGGSAEAFF.

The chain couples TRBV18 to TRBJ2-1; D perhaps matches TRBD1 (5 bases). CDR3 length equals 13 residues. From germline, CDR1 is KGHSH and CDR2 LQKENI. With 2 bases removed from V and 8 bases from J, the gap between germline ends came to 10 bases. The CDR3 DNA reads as TGTGCCAGCTCACCAGGACATGGTCATGAGCAGTTCTTC. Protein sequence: CASSPGHGHEQFF.

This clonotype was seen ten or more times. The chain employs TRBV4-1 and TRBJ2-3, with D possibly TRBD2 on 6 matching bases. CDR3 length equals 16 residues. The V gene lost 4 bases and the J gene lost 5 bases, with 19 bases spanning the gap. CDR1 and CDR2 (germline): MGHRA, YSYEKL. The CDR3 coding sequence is TGCGCCAGCAGCCCCGGGGGAGGCAGGGTGAGAGATACGCAGTATTTT. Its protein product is CASSPGGGRVRDTQYF.

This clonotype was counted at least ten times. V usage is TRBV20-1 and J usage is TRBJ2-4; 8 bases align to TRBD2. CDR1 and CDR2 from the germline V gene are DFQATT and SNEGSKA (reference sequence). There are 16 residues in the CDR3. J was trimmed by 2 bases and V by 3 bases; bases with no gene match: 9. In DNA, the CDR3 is TGCAGTGCTAGGTTCAGTAGCGGGATACCCAAAAACATTCAGTACTTC. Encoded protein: CSARFSSGIPKNIQYF.

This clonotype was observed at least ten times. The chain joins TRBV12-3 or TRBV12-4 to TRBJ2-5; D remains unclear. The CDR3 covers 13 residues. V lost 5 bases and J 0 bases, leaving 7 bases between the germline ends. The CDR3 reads CASSPEYQETQYF. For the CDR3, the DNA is TGTGCCAGCAGTCCGGAATACCAAGAGACCCAGTACTTC.

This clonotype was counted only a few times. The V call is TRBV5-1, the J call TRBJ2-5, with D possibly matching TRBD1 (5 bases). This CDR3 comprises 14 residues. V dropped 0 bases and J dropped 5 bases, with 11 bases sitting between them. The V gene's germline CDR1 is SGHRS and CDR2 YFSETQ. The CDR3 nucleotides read TGCGCCAGCAGCTTGGGGGGCTATGAGGAGACCCAGTACTTC. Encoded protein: CASSLGGYEETQYF.

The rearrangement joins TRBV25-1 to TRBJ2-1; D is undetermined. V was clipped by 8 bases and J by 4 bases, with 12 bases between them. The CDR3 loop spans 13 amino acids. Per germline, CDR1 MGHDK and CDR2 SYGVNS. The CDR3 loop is CASCRAEYNEQFF. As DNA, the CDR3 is TGTGCCAGCTGTCGAGCAGAGTACAATGAGCAGTTCTTC.